This entry is about one T cell receptor (beta chain). This record comes from a study of blood T cell repertoires in COVID-19. Study summary: PBMCs, B-cell-depleted T cells, or T cells provided the cDNA or gDNA that made up the material.

Trimming removed 5 bases from V and 0 bases from J; junction bases left unmatched: 5. Per germline, CDR1 SEHNR and CDR2 FQNEAQ (reference sequence). This CDR3 spans 15 amino acids. Original methodology: Reference gene primer amplification in the assay estimated nucleated cell counts. Sequenced by immunoSEQ multiplex PCR; TCRdb stores in-frame clones only, minus some. The V and J calls and the clone size are those of that table, but D and trimming were determined from the DNA. Of 96,000 or so clones in the sample, around nine tenths were seen once. V usage is TRBV7-9 and J usage is TRBJ1-1, with 8 bases fitting TRBD1. Sequenced input: peripheral blood. This clonotype was sampled from a woman at least 80 years old with acute or convalescent COVID-19. The CDR3 sequence is CASSPTGQVNTEAFF. The DNA of the CDR3 is TGTGCCAGCAGCCCGACGGGACAGGTGAACACTGAAGCTTTCTTT.